A selection of T cell receptor beta chains follows, all from one sample in a study of metastatic and nonmetastatic thyroid tumors. MiXCR reprocessed the PCR reads for TCRdb. The sample has about 49,000 clones, about 20% seen once; the top ten hold roughly 4.2%. Sample: blood. Receptors were obtained from a female donor with papillary thyroid cancer or a benign thyroid nodule (not recorded which). Some clones in this sample may be carry-over from other donors' samples. CDR3s include the opening cysteine and the closing phenylalanine or tryptophan. D genes are given only for firm matches. The size entry is marked missing in some rows and otherwise reads once, few, many or a size class.

>TRBJ1-5|many|TRBV6-1|-
CASGFSWGSQPQHF
TGTGCCAGCGGGTTCTCTTGGGGTAGTCAGCCCCAGCATTTT
>TRBJ2-1|many|TRBV29-1|TRBD1
CSAWTGGNEQFF
TGCAGCGCCTGGACAGGGGGCAACGAGCAGTTCTTC
>TRBJ1-1|many|TRBV12-3/TRBV12-4|-
CASRRGRMNTEAFF
TGTGCCAGCAGGCGGGGACGGATGAACACTGAAGCTTTCTTT
>TRBJ2-3|-|TRBV7-9|-
CASSISTPTDTQYF
TGTGCCAGCAGCATATCGACGCCCACAGATACGCAGTATTTT
>TRBJ1-1|many|TRBV18|-
CASSPQGVNTEAFF
TGTGCCAGCTCACCACAGGGGGTAAACACTGAAGCTTTCTTT
>TRBJ2-5|many|TRBV28|-
CASTPRRGGTQYF
TGTGCCAGCACTCCCCGCAGGGGTGGGACCCAGTACTTC
>TRBJ2-7|few|TRBV28|TRBD2
CASISWTSGRIGEQYF
TGTGCCAGCATTTCCTGGACTAGCGGCAGAATCGGCGAGCAGTACTTC
>TRBJ2-7|-|TRBV20-1|-
CSASPGTAPSEQYF
TGCAGTGCTTCGCCCGGGACGGCTCCTAGTGAGCAGTACTTC
>TRBJ2-2|many|TRBV10-3|-
CAISLRGATGELFF
TGTGCCATCAGCCTCCGAGGTGCGACCGGGGAGCTGTTTTTT
>TRBJ1-1|many|TRBV20-1|-
CSAIGAGRTEAFF
TGCAGTGCTATCGGAGCTGGTCGCACTGAAGCTTTCTTT
>TRBJ2-5|-|TRBV5-1|TRBD2
CASSLSRTSGSANQETQYF
TGCGCCAGCAGCTTGTCACGGACTAGCGGTAGCGCGAACCAAGAGACCCAGTACTTC
>TRBJ2-3|many|TRBV5-1|TRBD2
CASSLGLADTDTQYF
TGCGCCAGCAGCTTGGGACTAGCGGATACAGATACGCAGTATTTT
>TRBJ2-5|many|TRBV5-1|-
CASSLEGYQETQYF
TGCGCCAGCAGCTTGGAGGGCTACCAAGAGACCCAGTACTTC
>TRBJ2-1|many|TRBV2|TRBD1
CASSAPTGTAPPYEQFF
TGTGCCAGCAGTGCTCCAACCGGGACAGCGCCCCCCTATGAGCAGTTCTTC
>TRBJ2-7|many|TRBV4-2|TRBD2
CASSQDLRGLAGVHEQYF
TGTGCCAGCAGCCAAGATCTGAGGGGACTAGCGGGAGTTCACGAGCAGTACTTC
>TRBJ2-7|medium-sized|TRBV28|-
CASSFAYLSGTQYEQYF
TGTGCCAGCAGTTTCGCTTACTTATCCGGGACACAGTACGAGCAGTACTTC
>TRBJ1-2|many|TRBV20-1|-
CSARRGFGYTF
TGCAGTGCCAGAAGAGGGTTTGGCTACACCTTC
>TRBJ2-5|-|TRBV6-1|-
CASTQGRNKETQYF
TGTGCCAGCACCCAAGGAAGGAACAAAGAGACCCAGTACTTC
>TRBJ1-5|many|TRBV20-1|-
CSAGGVSGVLHQPQHF
TGCAGTGCTGGAGGGGTGTCCGGGGTACTCCATCAGCCCCAGCATTTT
>TRBJ1-5|many|TRBV20-1|-
CSASPTDFNQPQHF
TGCAGTGCTAGTCCGACTGATTTCAATCAGCCCCAGCATTTT
>TRBJ2-6|many|TRBV30|-
CAWSSGANVLTF
TGTGCCTGGAGCTCTGGGGCCAACGTCCTGACTTTC
>TRBJ2-2|-|TRBV18|-
CASSPGRPTWEVFF
TGTGCAAGCTCACCGGGACGACCCACCTGGGAGGTGTTTTTT
>TRBJ1-3|many|TRBV6-1|TRBD1
CASSRKGASGNTIYF
TGTGCCAGCAGTCGCAAGGGGGCCTCTGGAAACACCATATATTTT
>TRBJ2-6|-|TRBV20-1|-
CSETRVGANVLTF
TGCAGTGAGACCAGGGTTGGGGCCAACGTCCTGACTTTC
>TRBJ1-5|once|TRBV6-1|TRBD1
CASVDRAQGNKPQHF
TGTGCCAGCGTGGACAGGGCGCAGGGCAATAAGCCCCAGCATTTT
>TRBJ2-2|-|TRBV10-3|-
CATMPTVQSNTWELFF
TGTGCCACCATGCCGACGGTCCAGTCGAACACCTGGGAGCTGTTTTTT
>TRBJ2-1|many|TRBV7-3|-
CASSLRMGAGPHNEQFF
TGTGCCAGCAGCTTAAGGATGGGTGCGGGACCCCACAATGAGCAGTTCTTC
>TRBJ1-5|many|TRBV6-1|TRBD1
CASRDRFLSNQPQHF
TGTGCCAGCAGGGACAGGTTCCTTAGCAATCAGCCCCAGCATTTT